This passage covers 13 T cell receptor beta chains from one sample sequenced in a study of T-cell reconstitution after alpha-beta-depleted transplantation in children. The TCRbeta library incorporated unique molecular identifiers. A single record per CDR3 protein comes from TCRdb applying MiXCR to the PCR reads. The sample carries around 370,000 distinct CDR3 sequences, 10% recorded once. Sequencing used PBMCs from the stem cell graft donor, obtained from the stem cell graft. These receptors were collected from a human donor who donated a stem cell graft to a child with acute lymphoblastic leukemia.

This clonotype was counted many times. This chain joins TRBV6-1 and TRBJ2-5, with TRBD1 matching 7 bases. The CDR3 is made up of 15 amino acids. The V and J ends lost 6 bases and 0 bases, in that order; junction bases with no gene match: 7. Germline CDR1 is MNHNS and CDR2 is SASEGT. The CDR3 loop is CASRPRQGHQETQYF. The CDR3 nucleotides read TGTGCCAGCAGACCCAGACAGGGCCACCAAGAGACCCAGTACTTC.

The CDR3 region has the DNA TGTGCCAGCAGCTCAAGTCCCACCCAGTACTTC. It yields the protein CASSSSPTQYF. The V and J genes are TRBV7-8 and TRBJ2-7; D unresolved. Germline CDR1 SGHVS, CDR2 FQNEAQ. Trimming pared 4 bases from V and 10 bases from J, leaving 11 bases between. CDR3 length: 11 residues.

This clonotype has a handful of counts. The CDR3 sequence: CASSLQRNTIYF. In nucleotides, the CDR3 is TGTGCCAGCAGCTTACAGCGAAACACCATATATTTT. The chain joins TRBV5-6 to TRBJ1-3; D not certain. V was cut by 2 bases and J by 5 bases, with 5 bases left in between. The length of the CDR3 is 12 residues. Germline V gene data show CDR1 as SGHDT and CDR2 as YYEEEE.

The chain's CDR3 is CASSLGVSVEQFF. Written as DNA, the CDR3 is TGTGCCAGCAGCTTAGGGGTGAGCGTTGAGCAGTTCTTC. The V call is TRBV7-9, the J call TRBJ2-1; D is undetermined. The germline gives CDR1 SEHNR, CDR2 FQNEAQ (reference sequence). This CDR3 region has 13 residues. With 1 base removed from V and 9 bases from J, the gap between germline ends came to 10 bases. The entire variable domain, with the rest obtained from reference TRBV7-9 and TRBJ2-1, is as follows: DTGVSQNPRHKITKRGQNVTFRCDPISEHNRLYWYRQTLGQGPEFLTYFQNEAQLEKSRLLSDRFSAERPKGSFSTLEIQRTEQGDSAMYLCASSLGVSVEQFFGPGTRLTVL.

This clonotype turned up a few times. This chain links TRBV5-1 with TRBJ1-1; TRBD1 matches 7 bases. With V trimmed by 0 bases and J by 7 bases, 9 bases remained unmatched. The CDR3 has 15 residues. Germline values: CDR1 SGHRS, CDR2 YFSETQ. The CDR3 nucleotides read TGCGCCAGCAGCTTGGTCGGGGACAGTCCTATTGAAGCTTTCTTT. It is translated as CASSLVGDSPIEAFF.

In DNA form, the CDR3 reads TGTGCCAGCACCCCAGGACTAGCGGGAGGTCAGAGCTCCTACGAGCAGTACTTC. Protein sequence: CASTPGLAGGQSSYEQYF. The chain has TRBV3-1 and TRBJ2-7; 14 bases line up with TRBD2. The CDR3 length is 18 residues. Germline V lookup: CDR1 LGHDT, CDR2 YNNKEL (reference sequence). With V trimmed by 7 bases and J by 0 bases, 11 bases remained unmatched.

This chain links TRBV19 with TRBJ2-1; 14 bases map to TRBD2. The germline V gene encodes CDR1 LNHDA and CDR2 SQIVND (reference sequence). The CDR3 consists of 18 residues. The trim removed 8 bases at V and 1 base at J, leaving 10 bases unmatched. The CDR3 DNA reads as TGTGCCAGTTGCCCAACCGGGACTAGCGGGAGATCCTACAATGAGCAGTTCTTC. Amino acid sequence: CASCPTGTSGRSYNEQFF.

This clonotype was counted between two and nine times. The chain combines TRBV5-1 with TRBJ2-2; 8 bases are a match to TRBD2. J gave up 7 bases and V 0 bases, and 8 bases lay outside the gene matches. The germline V gene has CDR1 SGHRS and CDR2 YFSETQ. The CDR3 extends over 16 amino acids. In nucleotides, the CDR3 is TGCGCCAGCAGCTTGGAGCCGGGAGGGACTGGCGGGGAGCTGTTTTTT. It yields the protein CASSLEPGGTGGELFF.

The V call is TRBV23-1, the J call TRBJ2-1, with TRBD2 identical over 16 bases. TRBV23-1 is placed among ORFs of uncertain function. This CDR3 comprises 23 residues. The junction had 18 bases not matched to a gene; V was cut back by 3 bases and J by 1 base. CDR3 in amino acids: CASSQPGREMGLAGGPSYNEQFF. The CDR3 DNA sequence: TGCGCCAGCAGTCAGCCGGGACGGGAGATGGGACTAGCGGGAGGGCCATCCTACAATGAGCAGTTCTTC.

The chain combines TRBV2 with TRBJ1-2; D gene uncertain. The V end was cut by 5 bases, the J end by 4 bases, with 11 bases between. This CDR3 has 13 residues. Germline V gene sequence: CDR1 SNHLY, CDR2 FYNNEI. This CDR3 reads CASSPASAYGYTF. CDR3 DNA: TGTGCCAGCAGTCCGGCCTCGGCCTATGGCTACACCTTC. The variable domain in full, with the rest retrieved from reference TRBV2 and TRBJ1-2, is EPEVTQTPSHQVTQMGQEVILRCVPISNHLYFYWYRQILGQKVEFLVSFYNNEISEKSEIFDDQFSVERPDGSNFTLKIRSTKLEDSAMYFCASSPASAYGYTFGSGTRLTVV.

This sequence joins TRBV5-1 and TRBJ2-1, with 10 bases lining up with TRBD2. The CDR3 has 17 residues. Germline V gene sequence: CDR1 SGHRS, CDR2 YFSETQ. V shed 4 bases, J shed 0 bases, and the junction held 7 bases outside the gene matches. CDR3 sequence (DNA): TGCGCCAGCAGCCCGGTGGCTAGCGGGAGCTCCTACAATGAGCAGTTCTTC. Encoded protein: CASSPVASGSSYNEQFF.

This clonotype was detected a few times. The chain has TRBV27 and TRBJ2-1, with TRBD2 matching over 11 bases. The length of the CDR3 is 16 residues. V dropped 1 base and J dropped 7; count of bases not matched to a gene: 6. Germline V gives CDR1 MNHEY, CDR2 SMNVEV (reference sequence). For the CDR3, the DNA is TGTGCCAGCAGTTTATTTACTAGCGGGAGAGGGAATGAGCAGTTCTTC. This encodes CASSLFTSGRGNEQFF.

At least ten counts were recorded for this clonotype. The chain links TRBV29-1 to TRBJ1-5; tentative D call: TRBD1 (5 bases). The CDR3 has 15 amino acids. Germline V gene lookup returns CDR1 SQVTM and CDR2 ANQGSEA. Trimming shortened V by 7 bases and J by 0 bases, and 16 bases separated the two germline ends. The CDR3 loop is CSARDGRYSNQPQHF. The DNA for the CDR3 is TGCAGCGCCAGGGACGGACGATATAGCAATCAGCCCCAGCATTTT. The full variable domain, with the rest looked up from reference TRBV29-1 and TRBJ1-5, is SAVISQKPSRDICQRGTSLTIQCQVDSQVTMMFWYRQQPGQSLTLIATANQGSEATYESGFVIDKFPISRPNLTFSTLTVSNMSPEDSSIYLCSARDGRYSNQPQHFGDGTRLSIL.